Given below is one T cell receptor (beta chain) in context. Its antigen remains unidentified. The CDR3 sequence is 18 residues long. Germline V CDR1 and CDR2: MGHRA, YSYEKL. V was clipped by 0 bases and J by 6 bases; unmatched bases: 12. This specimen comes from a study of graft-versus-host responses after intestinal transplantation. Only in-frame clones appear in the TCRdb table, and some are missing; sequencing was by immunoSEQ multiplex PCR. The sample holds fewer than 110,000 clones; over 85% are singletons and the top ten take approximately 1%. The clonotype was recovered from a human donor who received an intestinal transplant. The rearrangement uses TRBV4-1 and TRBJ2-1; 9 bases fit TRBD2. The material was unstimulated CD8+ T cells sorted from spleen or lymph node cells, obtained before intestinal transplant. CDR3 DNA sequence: TGCGCCAGCAGCCAAGAAGGACCCGGGCTAGCGGGGCCCAATGAGCAGTTCTTC. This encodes CASSQEGPGLAGPNEQFF.